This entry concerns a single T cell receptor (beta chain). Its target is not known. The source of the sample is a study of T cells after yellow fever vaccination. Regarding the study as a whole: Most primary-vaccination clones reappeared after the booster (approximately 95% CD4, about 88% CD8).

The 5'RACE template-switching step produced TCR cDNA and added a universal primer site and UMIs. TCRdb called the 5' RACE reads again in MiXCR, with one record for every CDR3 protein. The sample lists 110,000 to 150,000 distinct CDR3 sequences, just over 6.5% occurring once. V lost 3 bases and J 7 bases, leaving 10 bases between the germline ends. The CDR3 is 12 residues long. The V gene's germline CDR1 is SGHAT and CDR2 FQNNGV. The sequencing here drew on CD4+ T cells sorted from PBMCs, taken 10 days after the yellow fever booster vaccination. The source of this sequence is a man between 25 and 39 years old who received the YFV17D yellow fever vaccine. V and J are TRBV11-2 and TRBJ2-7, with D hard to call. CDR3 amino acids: CASSFRQQEQYF. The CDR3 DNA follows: TGTGCCAGCAGCTTTCGGCAGCAGGAGCAGTACTTC.